This TCR beta chain was sequenced during a study of Ad26.COV2.S vaccination and SARS-CoV-2 variants. Regarding treatment: 15 to 20 received Ad26.COV2.S at low or high dose, single or two shots; about 5 received placebo; per-sample allocation not given. Collection of the samples took place on day 63 after the first injection of vaccine or placebo. Germline CDR1 and CDR2: SGHDN and FVKESK. Trimming pared 4 bases from V and 0 bases from J, leaving 4 bases between. The CDR3 has 12 residues. Sequencing used immunoSEQ multiplex PCR; TCRdb keeps in-frame clones, though not all of them. The data show roughly 450,000 clones, 75% to 95% seen once.

The J gene is TRBJ2-7, the V gene TRBV14; D gene unclear. Sequencing used peripheral blood, obtained in a trial of Ad26.COV2.S vaccine versus placebo. This receptor was obtained from a person between 18 and 60 years old who received the Ad26.COV2.S COVID-19 vaccine or a placebo. The CDR3 sequence: CASSRFSYEQYF. CDR3 nucleotides: TGTGCCAGCAGCCGCTTCTCCTACGAGCAGTACTTC.